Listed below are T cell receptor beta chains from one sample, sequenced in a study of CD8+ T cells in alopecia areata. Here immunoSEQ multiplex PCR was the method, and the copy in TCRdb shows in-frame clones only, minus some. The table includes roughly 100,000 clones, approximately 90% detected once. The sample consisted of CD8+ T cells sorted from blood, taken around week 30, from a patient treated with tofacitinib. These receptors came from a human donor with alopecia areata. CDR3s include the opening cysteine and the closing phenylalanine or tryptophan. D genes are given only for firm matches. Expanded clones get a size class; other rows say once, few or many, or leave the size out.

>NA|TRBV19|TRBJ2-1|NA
CATKGSPSSYNEQFF
TGTGCCACCAAAGGGTCCCCCTCCTCCTACAATGAGCAGTTCTTC
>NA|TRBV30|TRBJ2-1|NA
CAWTSDSNEQFF
TGTGCCTGGACCTCGGACAGTAACGAGCAGTTCTTC
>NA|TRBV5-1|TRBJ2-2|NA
CASTKSAVQFF
TGCGCCAGCACTAAGTCCGCCGTACAGTTTTTT
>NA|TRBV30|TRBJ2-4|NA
CAWSLGTSGSF
TGTGCCTGGAGCCTTGGGACGTCCGGTTCTTTC
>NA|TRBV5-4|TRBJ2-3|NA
CASSLVGSLTDTQYF
TGTGCCAGCAGCTTGGTGGGATCCCTCACAGATACGCAGTATTTT
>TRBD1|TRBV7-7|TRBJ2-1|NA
CASSEDRGNEQFF
TGTGCTAGCAGCGAGGACAGGGGGAATGAGCAGTTCTTC
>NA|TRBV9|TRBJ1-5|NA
CASSVSPTSQGGGGNQPQHF
TGTGCCAGCAGCGTAAGCCCCACAAGCCAGGGCGGGGGAGGAAATCAGCCCCAGCATTTT
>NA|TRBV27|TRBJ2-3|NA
CASSPYGGADTQYF
TGTGCCAGCAGTCCCTATGGGGGGGCGGATACGCAGTATTTT
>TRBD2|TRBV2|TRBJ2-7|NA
CASRPRTSGTAGQYF
TGTGCCAGCAGGCCAAGGACTAGCGGGACTGCGGGGCAGTACTTC
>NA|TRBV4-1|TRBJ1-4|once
CASSMRDTINEKLFF
TGCGCCAGCAGCATGAGGGACACAATAAATGAAAAACTGTTTTTT
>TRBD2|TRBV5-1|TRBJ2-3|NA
CASSLGPFRAGDPTDTQYF
TGCGCCAGCAGCTTGGGTCCGTTTAGGGCGGGGGACCCCACAGATACGCAGTATTTT
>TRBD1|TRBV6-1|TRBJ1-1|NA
CASSEPRTGEIFTEAFF
TGTGCCAGCAGTGAACCCCGGACAGGGGAGATTTTCACTGAAGCTTTCTTT
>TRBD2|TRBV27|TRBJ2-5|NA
CASSFLGGSRKTQYF
TGTGCCAGCAGTTTCTTAGGCGGGAGTAGGAAGACCCAGTACTTC
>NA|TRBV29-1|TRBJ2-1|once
CSVEVRNEQFF
TGCAGCGTTGAAGTGAGGAATGAGCAGTTCTTC
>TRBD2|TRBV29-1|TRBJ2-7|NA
CSVERGTYEQYF
TGCAGCGTTGAGCGGGGGACCTACGAGCAGTACTTC
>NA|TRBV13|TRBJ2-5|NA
CASSSRQGGETQYF
TGTGCCAGCAGCTCCCGACAGGGAGGGGAGACCCAGTACTTC
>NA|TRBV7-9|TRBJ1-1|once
CASSLAGIEAFF
TGTGCCAGCAGCTTAGCAGGAATTGAAGCTTTCTTT
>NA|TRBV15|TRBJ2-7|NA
CATSRDRYEQYF
TGTGCCACCAGCAGAGATCGGTACGAGCAGTACTTC
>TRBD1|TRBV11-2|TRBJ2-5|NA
CASSPRGRDRVETQYF
TGTGCCAGCAGCCCTAGGGGTCGGGACAGGGTGGAGACCCAGTACTTC
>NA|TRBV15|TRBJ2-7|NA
CATSDRGGGSYEQYF
TGTGCCACCAGCGACCGAGGGGGAGGCTCCTACGAGCAGTACTTC
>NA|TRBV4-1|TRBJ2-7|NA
CASSQERGRGYEQYF
TGCGCCAGCAGCCAGGAACGGGGCCGAGGGTACGAGCAGTACTTC
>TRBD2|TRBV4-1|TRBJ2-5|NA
CASSQGGSGGETQYF
TGCGCCAGCAGTCAAGGTGGTAGCGGGGGTGAGACCCAGTACTTC
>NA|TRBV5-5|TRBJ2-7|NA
CASSPGGRGHDEQYF
TGTGCCAGCAGCCCCGGCGGCAGGGGCCACGACGAGCAGTACTTC
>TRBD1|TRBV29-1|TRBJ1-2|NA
CSVEETGVSYGYTF
TGCAGCGTTGAAGAGACAGGGGTGTCCTATGGCTACACCTTC
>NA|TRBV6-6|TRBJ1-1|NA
CASSYLPRGIWAEAFF
TGTGCCAGCAGTTACCTCCCGCGGGGGATTTGGGCTGAAGCTTTCTTT
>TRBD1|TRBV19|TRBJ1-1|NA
CASSKTGGETEAFF
TGTGCCAGTAGCAAGACAGGGGGCGAGACTGAAGCTTTCTTT
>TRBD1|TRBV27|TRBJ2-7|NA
CASSSGQGLYEQYF
TGTGCCAGCAGTTCGGGACAGGGGTTATACGAGCAGTACTTC
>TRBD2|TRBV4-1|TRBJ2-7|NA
CASSQGLAGDNEQYF
TGCGCCAGCAGCCAAGGACTAGCGGGAGATAACGAGCAGTACTTC